This TCR beta chain stems from a study of blood T cells in healthy people across ages. Using a J-beta primer mix together with a sample-barcoded 5' primer, a second PCR was run for about 7 to 12 cycles. TCRdb recomputed calls from the 5' RACE reads with MiXCR, one row per CDR3 protein. The sample has some 1.5 million distinct CDR3 sequences, approximately 39% seen once; the top ten hold over 3.5%. Trimming shortened V by 3 bases and J by 4 bases, and 13 bases separated the two germline ends. The CDR3 length is 14 residues. Germline CDR1 MNHEY, CDR2 SMNVEV (reference sequence). The sequencing input was blood. The chain links TRBV27 to TRBJ2-7; no firm D call. This receptor was taken from a young woman in good health. This CDR3 is CASSLGSLVYEQYF. As DNA, the CDR3 is TGTGCCAGCAGTTTGGGCAGTCTCGTATACGAGCAGTACTTC.